Following are 4 T cell receptor beta chains from one sample sequenced in a study of human T cells and chemical hapten exposure. Time point indicated: pre-sensitization, week 0. Treatment noted: therapeutic diphenylcyclopropenone sensitization with weekly scalp DPC. TCRdb reprocessed the RACE reads with MiXCR, giving one entry per CDR3 protein. The data hold tens of thousands of distinct CDR3 sequences, with more than 8% observed a single time. The sample was whole blood, taken in connection with sensitization to the hapten diphenylcyclopropenone (DPC). The receptors here all came from a man between 35 and 55 years old with alopecia areata. Some clones in this sample may be carry-over from other donors' samples.

The CDR3 sequence is CASSWGGTDEQYF. For the CDR3, the DNA is TGTGCCAGCAGCTGGGGGGGGACGGACGAGCAGTACTTC. The J gene is TRBJ2-7, the V gene TRBV11-3, with TRBD2 identical over 7 bases. Germline CDR1 is SGHNT and CDR2 is YENEEA. V gave up 4 bases and J gave up 5 bases; unmatched junction bases: 5. The CDR3 length is 13 residues.

This clonotype has only a few counts. The J gene is TRBJ2-2, the V gene TRBV11-2; 10 nucleotides align to TRBD2. This CDR3 is 18 amino acids long. Trimming at V came to 4 bases and at J to 2 bases, leaving 10 bases not matched to a gene. The germline gives CDR1 SGHAT, CDR2 FQNNGV. The CDR3 sequence: CASSSAGLAITNTGELFF. The CDR3 DNA reads as TGTGCCAGCAGCTCAGCGGGACTAGCGATTACCAACACCGGGGAGCTGTTTTTT.

There are many counts of this clonotype. This chain uses TRBV6-6 with TRBJ2-3; D unclear. CDR1 and CDR2 from the germline V gene are MNHNY and SVGAGI (reference sequence). The length of the CDR3 is 11 residues. Trimming removed 4 bases from V and 4 bases from J, with 3 bases in between. The CDR3 loop is CASSSADTQYF. The CDR3 DNA reads as TGTGCCAGCAGTTCTGCAGATACGCAGTATTTT.

This clonotype was seen repeatedly, ten times or more. This chain links TRBV12-3 or TRBV12-4 with TRBJ1-4; TRBD1 is a possible D gene (5 bases). CDR3 length: 15 residues. The V end lost 5 bases, the J end lost 6 bases, and 16 bases lay between the germline ends. The CDR3 loop is CASSAGRLRDEKLFF. The CDR3 region has the DNA TGTGCCAGCAGTGCGGGACGCTTAAGGGATGAAAAACTGTTTTTT.